This T cell receptor beta chain was documented in a study of immune evolution from preneoplasia to lung adenocarcinoma. Data came from immunoSEQ multiplex PCR; TCRdb stores just in-frame clones and leaves some out. Of approximately 7,700 clones listed, approximately 85% are singletons. On this clone itself: Its antigen is not identified.

Premalignant or tumor cells were enriched by macro-dissection after pathologic assessment. Study outcomes and limitations: Normal lung had highest clonality; later lesions appeared denser, more diverse. Normal lung had the highest top T cell clone frequencies. Highest clonality occurred in KRAS-mutant, not EGFR-mutant or double wild-type, nodules.

The sequencing sample was made of FFPE minimally invasive lung adenocarcinoma tissue. This receptor was taken from an older person with lung adenocarcinoma.

The CDR3 DNA is TGTGCCAGCAGCCAAGGTAGGACAGGGGGCCATGGCTACACCTTC. This translates into CASSQGRTGGHGYTF. The chain uses TRBV4-2 and TRBJ1-2, with TRBD1 matching 11 bases. There are 15 residues in the CDR3. V gave up 1 base and J gave up 6 bases; unmatched junction bases: 4. Looked up from germline, CDR1 is LGHNA and CDR2 is YNFKEQ.